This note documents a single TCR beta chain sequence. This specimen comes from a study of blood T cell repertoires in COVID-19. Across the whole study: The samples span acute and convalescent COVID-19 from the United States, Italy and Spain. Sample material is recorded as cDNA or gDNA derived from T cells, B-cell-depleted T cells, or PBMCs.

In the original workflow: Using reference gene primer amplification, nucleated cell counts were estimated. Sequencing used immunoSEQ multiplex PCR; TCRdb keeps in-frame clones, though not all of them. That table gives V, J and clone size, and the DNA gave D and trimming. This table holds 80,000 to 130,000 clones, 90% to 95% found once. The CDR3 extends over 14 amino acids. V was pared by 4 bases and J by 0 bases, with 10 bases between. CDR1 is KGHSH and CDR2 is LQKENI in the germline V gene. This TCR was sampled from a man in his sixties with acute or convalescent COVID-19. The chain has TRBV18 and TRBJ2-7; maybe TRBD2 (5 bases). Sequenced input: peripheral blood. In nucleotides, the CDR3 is TGTGCCAGCTCACAAAGCGGTACCTCCTACGAGCAGTACTTC. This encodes CASSQSGTSYEQYF.